These T cell receptor beta chains were read from a single sample in a study of cytomegalovirus exposure and HLA in healthy donors. The repertoire was sequenced with immunoSEQ multiplex PCR; TCRdb's copy has only in-frame clones and lacks some. The sample carries around 130,000 clones, 83% recorded once. The sequenced material came from PBMCs. These receptors came from a girl aged 2 to 9 in good health and CMV-seronegative. Both conserved end residues are part of each CDR3. D genes are given only for firm matches. Size is stated for part of the rows, as once, few or many counts, or as a class when the clone is expanded.

clone_size d_call j_call v_call cdr3_nt cdr3_aa
NA NA TRBJ1-5 TRBV6-6 TGTGCCAGCAGTTTCCAACAGGGAAATCAGCCCCAGCATTTT CASSFQQGNQPQHF
few NA TRBJ1-1 TRBV19 TGTGCCAGTAGTACCGGGGTATTTAACACTGAAGCTTTCTTT CASSTGVFNTEAFF
NA NA TRBJ1-2 TRBV6-6 TGTGCCAGCAGGGGGGGGGCTGGCTATGGCTACACCTTC CASRGGAGYGYTF
NA NA TRBJ2-1 TRBV29-1 TGCAGCGTTGAAGGCCTTAGCGGAGCCTACAATGAGCAGTTCTTC CSVEGLSGAYNEQFF
few NA TRBJ2-3 TRBV2 TGTGCCAGCCTCAACCTTGACTACCACACAGATACGCAGTATTTT CASLNLDYHTDTQYF
NA TRBD2 TRBJ2-1 TRBV6-6 TGTGCCAGCCGCGGGGGGGAGAGCTCCTACAATGAGCAGTTCTTC CASRGGESSYNEQFF
NA NA TRBJ1-5 TRBV4-1 TGCGCCAGCAGCCGCGACACGGGAGATGGCAATCAGCCCCAGCATTTT CASSRDTGDGNQPQHF
NA NA TRBJ2-3 TRBV6-6 TGTGCCAGCAGTTATTCCGACGGGGATACGCAGTATTTT CASSYSDGDTQYF
NA TRBD2 TRBJ2-3 TRBV4-1 TGCGCCAGCAGCCAAGGGCTTAGCGGGACCACAGATACGCAGTATTTT CASSQGLSGTTDTQYF
NA TRBD2 TRBJ2-1 TRBV5-1 TGCGCCAGCAGCCCCTGGGGGCTAGCGGGAGGAACCTACAATGAGCAGTTCTTC CASSPWGLAGGTYNEQFF
NA NA TRBJ2-3 TRBV5-1 TGCGCCAGCAGCTCCACTAGCTTCTTTACAGATACGCAGTATTTT CASSSTSFFTDTQYF
NA NA TRBJ1-1 TRBV28 TGTGCCAGCAGTTTCGGACGACTAGAAGCTTTCTTT CASSFGRLEAFF
NA NA TRBJ2-3 TRBV5-1 TGCGCCAGCAGCTTGACCACCCCTGAGGTAGATACGCAGTATTTT CASSLTTPEVDTQYF
NA NA TRBJ1-1 TRBV9 TGTGCCAGCAGCCCCTCTGTCGACAGGAACACTGAAGCTTTCTTT CASSPSVDRNTEAFF
NA TRBD1 TRBJ2-7 TRBV7-2 TGTGCCAGCAGGGGACAGGGCTCCTACGAGCAGTACTTC CASRGQGSYEQYF
NA TRBD1 TRBJ2-1 TRBV7-9 TGTGCCAGCAGCTCACAGGGGGACCTCTACAATGAGCAGTTCTTC CASSSQGDLYNEQFF
once NA TRBJ2-7 TRBV5-1 TGCGCCAGCAGCTTGGAGGGAGCGAGCTACGAGCAGTACTTC CASSLEGASYEQYF
NA TRBD2 TRBJ2-1 TRBV9 TGTGCCAGCAGCGGGTTAATAGCGGGAGGATGGGTCGATGAGCAGTTCTTC CASSGLIAGGWVDEQFF
few TRBD2 TRBJ2-1 TRBV4-3 TGCGCCAGCAGCCCCGAAATCGGGGGGGGCGCGGATGAGCAGTTCTTC CASSPEIGGGADEQFF
once NA TRBJ2-1 TRBV27 TGTGCCAGCAGTTTTATTCCCGTTGTATTAGATGAGCAGTTCTTC CASSFIPVVLDEQFF
NA NA TRBJ2-3 TRBV6-5 TGTGCCAGCAGAAGCAGCACAGATACGCAGTATTTT CASRSSTDTQYF
NA TRBD1 TRBJ2-2 TRBV25-1 TGTGCCAGCTTAGGACAGGAAAACACCGGGGAGCTGTTTTTT CASLGQENTGELFF